The rows below give T cell receptor beta chains drawn from one sample of a study of shared clonotypes between healthy human individuals. Generated by immunoSEQ multiplex PCR, the TCRdb table keeps only in-frame clones and is missing some. This sample has roughly 2 million clones, with around 95% found just once. The sequencing sample was made of naive CD4+ T cells sorted from blood. The origin of the receptors is a young man in good health. Each CDR3 is given with its conserved first and last residue. D genes are given only for firm matches. Where a row states a size, it is once, few, many or the class of an expanded clone; other rows omit it.

cdr3_length,clone_size,j_call,d_call,v_call,cdr3_nt,cdr3_aa
15,once,TRBJ2-7,NA,TRBV11-3,TGTGCCAGCAGCTTAGGAGGCGGGGCGACCTACGAGCAGTACTTC,CASSLGGGATYEQYF
15,NA,TRBJ2-2,NA,TRBV2,TGTGCCAGCAGTGCACGACCTGACGGCACCGGGGAGCTGTTTTTT,CASSARPDGTGELFF
16,NA,TRBJ1-6,NA,TRBV6-5,TGTGCCAGCAGTTACTCGGGGAGGGTCGAGGCTTCACCCCTCCACTTT,CASSYSGRVEASPLHF
13,NA,TRBJ2-1,NA,TRBV6-6,TGTGCCAGCAGTCGGGGACTGGGCAATGAGCAGTTCTTC,CASSRGLGNEQFF
18,NA,TRBJ2-6,NA,TRBV19,TGTGCCAGTAGTATGAGAGGCAAAATAAGTTCTGGGGCCAACGTCCTGACTTTC,CASSMRGKISSGANVLTF
13,NA,TRBJ1-1,NA,TRBV7-3,TGTGCCAGCAGCTTAACCGAGCGTACTGAAGCTTTCTTT,CASSLTERTEAFF
15,few,TRBJ2-7,TRBD1,TRBV5-1,TGCGCCAGCAGCTTGGCGATGCCAGGGGGCTACGAGCAGTACTTC,CASSLAMPGGYEQYF
16,NA,TRBJ1-4,NA,TRBV25-1,TGTGCCAGCAGTGAATCCTTACCGGGAAGGAATGAAAAACTGTTTTTT,CASSESLPGRNEKLFF
14,once,TRBJ2-3,NA,TRBV30,TGTGCCTGGAGGGGACTGATAAACACAGATACGCAGTATTTT,CAWRGLINTDTQYF
16,NA,TRBJ2-7,TRBD2,TRBV5-6,TGTGCCAGCAGCCCCTGGGGAGGGGTTCCTGACTACGAGCAGTACTTC,CASSPWGGVPDYEQYF
14,NA,TRBJ2-7,NA,TRBV28,TGTGCCAGCAGTCCGGGACATTTGACCTACGAGCAGTACTTC,CASSPGHLTYEQYF
16,NA,TRBJ1-3,NA,TRBV6-6,TGTGCCAGCAGTTACTTACCAGGGCCAGGTGGAAACACCATATATTTT,CASSYLPGPGGNTIYF
15,once,TRBJ1-4,NA,TRBV10-3,TGTGCCATCAGTGAGTCGGGGGGGTCTAATGAAAAACTGTTTTTT,CAISESGGSNEKLFF
14,once,TRBJ1-2,NA,TRBV10-3,TGTGCCATCAGTGACGGGCGAACTAACTATGGCTACACCTTC,CAISDGRTNYGYTF
12,NA,TRBJ2-7,TRBD2,TRBV5-6,TGTGCCAGCAGCAGCGGGACCCGCGAGCAGTACTTC,CASSSGTREQYF
16,few,TRBJ2-2,TRBD1,TRBV5-4,TGTGCCAGCAGCCCTCGACAGGGTTTAGGCACCGGGGAGCTGTTTTTT,CASSPRQGLGTGELFF
15,once,TRBJ2-6,NA,TRBV6-1,TGTGCCAGCAGTGATTACACTACTGGGGCCAACGTCCTGACTTTC,CASSDYTTGANVLTF
13,NA,TRBJ2-7,NA,TRBV18,TGTGCCAGCTCACCTTCAGGCACCTACGAGCAGTACTTC,CASSPSGTYEQYF
14,once,TRBJ2-5,NA,TRBV2,TGTGCCAGCAGTCGTCAAGGAACCACGGAGACCCAGTACTTC,CASSRQGTTETQYF
16,NA,TRBJ1-5,NA,TRBV5-6,TGTGCCAGCAGCTTGGCCGGCAGGGGAGCTAATCAGCCCCAGCATTTT,CASSLAGRGANQPQHF
12,NA,TRBJ2-2,NA,TRBV10-3,TGTGCCATCAGGGGGGTTGGCGGGGAGCTGTTTTTT,CAIRGVGGELFF
13,once,TRBJ1-1,NA,TRBV30,TGTGCCTGCACACTCGGGACGGGCACTGAAGCTTTCTTT,CACTLGTGTEAFF
19,NA,TRBJ1-5,NA,TRBV11-3,TGTGCCAGCAGCGCACCGGGACCAGGGGTCGTGTTTTCCAATCAGCCCCAGCATTTT,CASSAPGPGVVFSNQPQHF
12,NA,TRBJ2-7,NA,TRBV7-9,TGTGCCAGCAGCTTAGGGGTAGGGCTCTCGTACTTC,CASSLGVGLSYF
16,NA,TRBJ2-2,TRBD1,TRBV6-5,TGTGCCAGCAGTTACACCGGGACAGCTAACACCGGGGAGCTGTTTTTT,CASSYTGTANTGELFF
17,NA,TRBJ2-3,NA,TRBV14,TGTGCCAGCAGCCCCCCGCAGGGCAGGGAAAGCACAGATACGCAGTATTTT,CASSPPQGRESTDTQYF
13,once,TRBJ1-2,NA,TRBV11-2,TGTGCCAGCAGCAGTGACACAAACTATGGCTACACCTTC,CASSSDTNYGYTF
14,NA,TRBJ1-1,NA,TRBV5-1,TGCGCCAGCAGCTCCGGACAGATGAACACTGAAGCTTTCTTT,CASSSGQMNTEAFF
15,NA,TRBJ2-1,TRBD2,TRBV19,TGTGCCAGTAGTGTTAGCGGGCCCTCCTACAATGAGCAGTTCTTC,CASSVSGPSYNEQFF
15,NA,TRBJ2-3,NA,TRBV5-1,TGCGCCAGCAGGAGTACCGGGGGTATCACAGATACGCAGTATTTT,CASRSTGGITDTQYF
15,NA,TRBJ1-6,NA,TRBV5-1,TGCGCCAGCAGCTTGGGACAGCAAGTCAATTCACCCCTCCACTTT,CASSLGQQVNSPLHF
17,NA,TRBJ2-5,TRBD2,TRBV4-2,TGTGCCAGCAGCCCAACATCTTTAGCGGGAGTCGGGGAGACCCAGTACTTC,CASSPTSLAGVGETQYF
14,NA,TRBJ2-5,NA,TRBV5-1,TGCGCCAGCAGCTTTATCGGGAGTAAAGAGACCCAGTACTTC,CASSFIGSKETQYF
18,NA,TRBJ2-2,TRBD2,TRBV7-2,TGTGCCAGCAGCTCTTCTCTGGCGGGAGGGGAGTTTACCGGGGAGCTGTTTTTT,CASSSSLAGGEFTGELFF
14,NA,TRBJ1-1,NA,TRBV7-9,TGTGCCAGCAGCTTACGGACGTTAGAACTTGAAGCTTTCTTT,CASSLRTLELEAFF
14,once,TRBJ2-7,NA,TRBV2,TGTGCCAGCAGTGAAACTACTCTCTCCTACGAGCAGTACTTC,CASSETTLSYEQYF
13,NA,TRBJ2-7,NA,TRBV5-1,TGCGCCAGCAGAAGGAGTCCTTTTTACGAGCAGTACTTC,CASRRSPFYEQYF
16,NA,TRBJ2-5,TRBD2,TRBV6-6,TGTGCCAGCAGTTCCGGGGGTAGCGGGAGAGGAGAGACCCAGTACTTC,CASSSGGSGRGETQYF
16,NA,TRBJ1-1,NA,TRBV4-1,TGCGCCAGCAGCCAAGTCCCAGGGGACATTAACACTGAAGCTTTCTTT,CASSQVPGDINTEAFF
14,NA,TRBJ2-1,TRBD2,TRBV2,TGTGCCAGCGCTGACGGGAGGGCCGACAATGAGCAGTTCTTC,CASADGRADNEQFF
14,NA,TRBJ2-7,NA,TRBV13,TGTGCCAGCAGCTTAGTTATGAGCTCCTACGAGCAGTACTTC,CASSLVMSSYEQYF